A single T cell receptor beta chain is shown here with its context. The antigen is not known. This entry comes from a study of cytomegalovirus exposure and HLA in healthy donors. Study as a whole: The 130 or so validation repertoires were reported in a later analysis to have been generated on the same platform as the 666 first-cohort repertoires.

Overall study results and limits: Accounts indicate the classifier identified cytomegalovirus status with strong specificity and sensitivity. Clusters of TCRs from the first cohort tended to co-occur in the 120 validation repertoires (as a later analysis found). Cytomegalovirus-associated status was assigned to 150 to 200 TCR beta chains.

TCRdb keeps only in-frame clones here, not all; method: immunoSEQ multiplex PCR. The data hold around 130,000 clones, with over 75% observed a single time. The CDR3 totals 16 residues. Trimming removed 5 bases from V and 6 bases from J; junction bases left unmatched: 11. Germline loops: CDR1 SNHLY, CDR2 FYNNEI. Sequencing was performed on PBMCs. The receptor's source is a woman aged 25 to 45 in good health and CMV-seronegative. This chain links TRBV2 with TRBJ2-1; TRBD1 agrees at 9 bases. The CDR3: CASSWAGTGSGNEQFF. The CDR3 region has the DNA TGTGCCAGCAGTTGGGCCGGGACAGGGTCGGGCAATGAGCAGTTCTTC.